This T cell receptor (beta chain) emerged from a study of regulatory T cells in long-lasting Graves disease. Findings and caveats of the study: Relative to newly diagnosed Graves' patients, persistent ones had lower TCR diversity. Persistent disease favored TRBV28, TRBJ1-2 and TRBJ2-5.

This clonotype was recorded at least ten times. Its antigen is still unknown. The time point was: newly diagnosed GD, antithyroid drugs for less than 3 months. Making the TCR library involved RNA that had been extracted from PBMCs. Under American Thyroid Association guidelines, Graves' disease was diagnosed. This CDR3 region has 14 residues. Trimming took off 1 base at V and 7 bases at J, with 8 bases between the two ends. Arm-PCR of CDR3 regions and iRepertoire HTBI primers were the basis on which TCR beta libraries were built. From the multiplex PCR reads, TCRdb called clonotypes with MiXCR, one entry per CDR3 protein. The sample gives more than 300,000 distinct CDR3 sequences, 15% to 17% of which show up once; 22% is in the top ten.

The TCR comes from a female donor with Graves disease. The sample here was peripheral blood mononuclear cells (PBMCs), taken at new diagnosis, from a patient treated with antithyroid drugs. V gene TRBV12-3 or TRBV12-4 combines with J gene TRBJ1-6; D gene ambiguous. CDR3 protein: CASSLGSTNSPLHF. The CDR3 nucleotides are TGTGCCAGCAGTTTAGGCTCGACCAATTCACCCCTCCACTTT.